This T cell receptor (beta chain) was captured in a study of control samples from healthy donors and cancer patients. Looked up from germline, CDR1 is MNHEY and CDR2 is SMNVEV (reference sequence). The V segment lost 6 bases and the J segment 0 bases; nucleotides outside the gene matches: 7. This CDR3 contains 16 residues. The repertoire was sequenced with immunoSEQ multiplex PCR; TCRdb's copy has only in-frame clones and lacks some. The sample includes about 31,000 clones, roughly 94% of them seen just once. The chain is built from TRBV27 and TRBJ2-1; TRBD1 matches at 8 bases. The sequenced sample consisted of blood. The origin of this receptor is a man aged 55 to 70 in good health. CDR3 sequence (DNA): TGTGCCAGCAGGAAACAGGGGGGATTCTCCTACAATGAGCAGTTCTTC. Translated: CASRKQGGFSYNEQFF.